Below, 30 T cell receptor beta chains from the same sample are listed, as sequenced in a study of metastatic and nonmetastatic thyroid tumors. Every patient was untreated before thyroid surgery. TCRdb ran MiXCR on the PCR reads. The sample contains several thousand clones, about 20% of which appear only once. The source material was adjacent normal tissue. These receptors came from a female donor with papillary thyroid cancer or a benign thyroid nodule (not recorded which). Some clones in this sample may be carry-over from other donors' samples.

Notes on this clone: The germline gene is not matched at one end of the junction; a read error may be the cause. The rearrangement joins TRBV12-3 or TRBV12-4 to TRBJ1-1; D gene uncertain. This CDR3 spans 18 amino acids. CDR3 DNA: TGTGCCAGCAGTCCTCGGGCGGAACTCACTTCTATGAACCCTGAAGCTTTCTTT. Translating gives CASSPRAELTSMNPEAFF.

This clone was seen just once. The rearrangement links TRBV7-8 to TRBJ1-1; possibly TRBD1 for D (6 bases). The germline gives CDR1 SGHVS, CDR2 FQNEAQ. V lost 1 base, J lost 1 base, and 10 bases lay in between. This CDR3 spans 15 amino acids. Here the CDR3 DNA reads TGTGCCAGCAGCTTAGACAGGGTTGCGAACACTGAAGCTTTCTTT. It is translated as CASSLDRVANTEAFF.

This clone is labeled as large. The chain uses TRBV6-2 or TRBV6-3 and TRBJ2-7; 8 nucleotides align to TRBD1. CDR1 is MNHEY and CDR2 is SVGEGT in the germline V gene. V lost 2 bases to trimming and J lost 0 bases; unmatched junction nucleotides: 3. The CDR3 totals 15 residues. CDR3 region: CASSYPTGGSYEQYF. CDR3 nucleotides: TGTGCCAGCAGTTACCCAACAGGGGGCTCCTACGAGCAGTACTTC.

V is TRBV7-2 and J is TRBJ2-7; 8 positions match TRBD1. The J segment lost 6 bases and the V segment lost 5 bases, leaving 12 bases of the junction unmatched. CDR1 is SGHTA and CDR2 is FQGNSA in the germline V gene. The CDR3 contains 15 residues. In DNA form, the CDR3 reads TGTGCCAGCAGCCGAGGTGGTACAGGGGGGCTCGAGCAGTACTTC. This codes for CASSRGGTGGLEQYF.

This clone was observed at least ten times. This chain uses TRBV7-8 with TRBJ2-5; 8 nucleotides align to TRBD1. This CDR3 spans 14 amino acids. Trimming cost V 1 base and J 5 bases; bases outside gene matches: 3. The germline CDR1 and CDR2 sequences are SGHVS and FQNEAQ. CDR3 nucleotides: TGTGCCAGCAGCTTAGGGACAGGGAGGGAGACCCAGTACTTC. As protein: CASSLGTGRETQYF. The whole variable domain, filled in from reference TRBV7-8 and TRBJ2-5, reads GAGVSQSPRYKVAKRGQDVALRCDPISGHVSLFWYQQALGQGPEFLTYFQNEAQLDKSGLPSDRFFAERPEGSVSTLKIQRTQQEDSAVYLCASSLGTGRETQYFGPGTRLLVL.

The table lists this clone with many counts. The chain links TRBV4-2 to TRBJ2-1, with TRBD1 identical over 10 bases. Germline V gene data show CDR1 as LGHNA and CDR2 as YNFKEQ. This CDR3 has 16 amino acids. After removal of 1 base from V and 9 bases from J, the junction contained 9 bases not matched to a gene. The CDR3 DNA is TGTGCCAGCAGCCAAGCCTCGGGACAGGGGCGAATTGAGCAGTTCTTC. As protein: CASSQASGQGRIEQFF.

The chain joins TRBV19 to TRBJ1-2; 11 positions match TRBD1. V lost 10 bases and J lost 6; bases outside the gene matches: 13. Germline V lookup: CDR1 LNHDA, CDR2 SQIVND (reference sequence). The CDR3 totals 15 residues. CDR3 bases: TGTGCCACCCTGGTGGGGACAGGGGGGAGAGATGGCTACACCTTC. Protein product: CATLVGTGGRDGYTF.

The V call is TRBV28, the J call TRBJ2-3; TRBD1 might be the D (5 bases). CDR1 is MDHEN, CDR2 SYDVKM, per germline. The CDR3 sequence is 17 residues long. Trimming left V 5 bases short and J 1 base short, with 19 bases between. The CDR3: CASSPRTDTVGTDTQYF. DNA for the CDR3: TGTGCCAGCAGTCCTCGGACGGACACCGTCGGCACAGATACGCAGTATTTT. Full variable domain (remainder filled in from reference TRBV28 and TRBJ2-3): DVKVTQSSRYLVKRTGEKVFLECVQDMDHENMFWYRQDPGLGLRLIYFSYDVKMKEKGDIPEGYSVSREKKERFSLILESASTNQTSMYLCASSPRTDTVGTDTQYFGPGTRLTVL.

By share, this clone ranks as medium-sized. The rearrangement uses TRBV6-1 and TRBJ2-6, with D perhaps TRBD2 (5 bases). Looked up from germline, CDR1 is MNHNS and CDR2 is SASEGT. V lost 4 bases and J 0 bases, leaving 19 bases between the germline ends. The CDR3 loop spans 19 amino acids. CDR3 in DNA: TGTGCCAGCAGTGTTTTAAGACTGGGCACTAGCTCTGGGGCCAACGTCCTGACTTTC. Translation gives CASSVLRLGTSSGANVLTF.

V is TRBV12-3 or TRBV12-4 and J is TRBJ2-7; perhaps TRBD1 as D (6 bases). V was pared by 4 bases and J by 7 bases, with 11 bases between. The CDR3 runs 12 residues. Here the CDR3 DNA reads TGTGCCAGCAGTTACAGGGTGCTTGAGCAGTACTTC. It is translated as CASSYRVLEQYF.

About this clone itself: The same CDR3 is also encoded by other DNA sequences in this sample. This chain links TRBV9 with TRBJ2-5; D is unclear. This CDR3 is built from 16 residues. Germline loops: CDR1 SGDLS, CDR2 YYNGEE. Trimming cost V 0 bases and J 2 bases, with 14 bases left between them. The CDR3 bases are TGTGCCAGCAGCGTAGGTGGGTTTAGGGTTCAAGAGACCCAGTACTTC. Its translation is CASSVGGFRVQETQYF. Variable domain in full (rest from reference TRBV9 and TRBJ2-5): DSGVTQTPKHLITATGQRVTLRCSPRSGDLSVYWYQQSLDQGLQFLIQYYNGEERAKGNILERFSAQQFPDLHSELNLSSLELGDSALYFCASSVGGFRVQETQYFGPGTRLLVL.

This clone showed up many times. The chain couples TRBV20-1 to TRBJ2-2; possibly TRBD2 for D (6 bases). There are 16 residues in the CDR3. V was cut by 0 bases and J by 3 bases, with 14 bases left in between. Germline lookup yields CDR1 DFQATT and CDR2 SNEGSKA (reference sequence). CDR3 region: CSARDLGGTHTGELFF. In DNA, the CDR3 is TGCAGTGCTAGAGATCTTGGCGGGACGCACACCGGGGAGCTGTTTTTT.

The V and J genes are TRBV28 and TRBJ1-2; TRBD1 might be the D (5 bases). The CDR3 has 14 amino acids. V was trimmed by 6 bases and J by 0 bases, leaving 11 bases between them. From germline, CDR1 is MDHEN and CDR2 SYDVKM. The CDR3 region is CASSLEGTNYGYTF. The CDR3 DNA reads as TGTGCCAGCAGCTTAGAGGGGACTAACTATGGCTACACCTTC.

Ten or more counts support this clone. This sequence joins TRBV11-2 and TRBJ2-1; maybe TRBD2 (6 bases). This CDR3 comprises 14 residues. V lost 4 bases and J 7 bases, leaving 14 bases between the germline ends. CDR1 is SGHAT and CDR2 is FQNNGV in the germline V gene. CDR3 DNA: TGTGCCAGCAGCTCATTGCGGGGTTTAAATGAGCAGTTCTTC. Amino acid sequence: CASSSLRGLNEQFF.

This clone was counted only a few times. V gene TRBV24-1 combines with J gene TRBJ2-1, with a weak D call TRBD1 (5 bases). The germline CDR1 and CDR2 sequences are KGHDR and SFDVKD. This CDR3 has 13 amino acids. Trimming left V 6 bases short and J 10 bases short, with 15 bases between. In nucleotides, the CDR3 is TGTGCCACCAGTTGGTACAGGTCTGACGAGCAGTTCTTC. Amino acids: CATSWYRSDEQFF.

CDR3 region: CASSPWGGANTGELFF. CDR3 nucleotide sequence: TGTGCCAGCAGTCCCTGGGGGGGGGCGAACACCGGGGAGCTGTTTTTT. The genes are TRBV27 and TRBJ2-2; 7 nucleotides match TRBD2. CDR3 length equals 16 residues. CDR1 and CDR2 from the germline V gene are MNHEY and SMNVEV (reference sequence). V dropped 5 bases and J dropped 0; count of bases not matched to a gene: 6.

This clone is labeled as medium-sized. The chain combines TRBV6-1 with TRBJ1-6; D gene unclear. In germline, CDR1 is MNHNS, CDR2 SASEGT. V was pared by 5 bases and J by 0 bases, with 11 bases between. The CDR3 length is 16 residues. CDR3 sequence reads: CASSSLGSSYNSPLHF. The CDR3, as DNA: TGTGCCAGCAGTTCCTTGGGCAGCTCCTATAATTCACCCCTCCACTTT.

By sample share, this clone is medium-sized. The rearrangement uses TRBV28 and TRBJ1-2; TRBD1 might be the D (6 bases). The CDR3 runs 15 residues. Germline CDR1 is MDHEN and CDR2 is SYDVKM. Trimming took 1 base from V and 2 from J, leaving 11 bases between them. DNA for the CDR3: TGTGCCAGCAGTTTATTAACAGGGAGAAACTATGGCTACACCTTC. Translating it yields CASSLLTGRNYGYTF.

The chain recombines TRBV3-1 with TRBJ1-3; D remains ambiguous. Germline V gives CDR1 LGHDT, CDR2 YNNKEL (reference sequence). Trimming took off 5 bases at V and 0 bases at J, with 14 bases between the two ends. The CDR3 totals 16 residues. CDR3 sequence reads: CASSKGRSGSGNTIYF. The CDR3 bases are TGTGCCAGCAGCAAAGGCAGGTCGGGCTCTGGAAACACCATATATTTT.

This clone was observed a few times. A much larger clone differs from this one at a single base, so this may be a read error. The chain couples TRBV27 to TRBJ2-7; the D gene is possibly TRBD2 (6 bases). Germline V gives CDR1 MNHEY, CDR2 SMNVEV (reference sequence). V dropped 5 bases and J dropped 4 bases, with 27 bases sitting between them. This CDR3 region has 18 residues. CDR3 DNA: TGTGCCAGCAGTCAGGCCGAGGGGATTAGCGGAGCCCCTTACGAGCAGTACTTC. Its protein is CASSQAEGISGAPYEQYF.

Relative to its sample, this clone is medium-sized (0.01 to 0.1%). CDR3 in amino acids: CASSFLVGVEVSPLHF. In DNA, the CDR3 is TGTGCCAGCAGTTTCCTCGTGGGCGTTGAGGTCTCACCCCTCCACTTT. The chain carries TRBV27 and TRBJ1-6; D uncertain. The CDR3 length is 16 residues. Trimming took 3 bases from V and 10 from J, leaving 19 bases between them. Germline V CDR1 and CDR2: MNHEY, SMNVEV (reference sequence).

This clone was counted at least ten times. The V call is TRBV4-2, the J call TRBJ1-6; D gene uncertain. CDR1 LGHNA and CDR2 YNFKEQ come from the germline V gene. V lost 0 bases and J lost 7, with 13 bases in between. The CDR3 length is 16 residues. The CDR3 DNA sequence: TGTGCCAGCAGCCAAGATTGGCAGGAGGTAAATTCACCCCTCCACTTT. This sequence encodes CASSQDWQEVNSPLHF.

The chain joins TRBV7-3 to TRBJ1-1, with TRBD1 matching over 7 bases. This CDR3 has 15 residues. V gave up 4 bases and J gave up 2 bases; unmatched junction bases: 7. Germline CDR1 and CDR2: SGHTA and FQGTGA. CDR3 in DNA: TGTGCCAGCAGCTCGGTAGGGGGCGCTAACACTGAAGCTTTCTTT. Translating it yields CASSSVGGANTEAFF. Combining the CDR3 with reference TRBV7-3 and TRBJ1-1 gives the whole variable domain GAGVSQTPSNKVTEKGKYVELRCDPISGHTALYWYRQSLGQGPEFLIYFQGTGAADDSGLPNDRFFAVRPEGSVSTLKIQRTERGDSAVYLCASSSVGGANTEAFFGQGTRLTVV.

This clone rates as medium-sized. The CDR3 DNA reads as TGTGCCAGCAGCCCTCGGACAGGGTGGGGGAACACTGAAGCTTTCTTT. Translation gives CASSPRTGWGNTEAFF. The chain recombines TRBV28 with TRBJ1-1; TRBD1 matches at 8 bases. Trimming cost V 6 bases and J 1 base; bases outside gene matches: 10. Germline V gene data show CDR1 as MDHEN and CDR2 as SYDVKM. There are 16 residues in the CDR3.

Only a few counts were recorded for this clone. This chain uses TRBV12-3 or TRBV12-4 with TRBJ1-1, with 11 bases aligning to TRBD1. This CDR3 contains 15 residues. V shed 5 bases, J shed 6 bases, and the junction held 8 bases outside the gene matches. DNA for the CDR3: TGTGCCAGCAGTGCCCGGACAGGGGGCGGGCCTGAAGCTTTCTTT. Its protein is CASSARTGGGPEAFF.

This clone was picked up a small number of times. V and J are TRBV6-5 and TRBJ2-1; 10 bases map to TRBD2. The V gene end was trimmed by 2 bases and the J gene end by 0 bases; junction bases not matched to a gene: 4. CDR1 and CDR2 from the germline V gene are MNHEY and SVGAGI. This CDR3 has 17 residues. CDR3 sequence (DNA): TGTGCCAGCAGTTACCTAGCGGGGGCCGCCTCCTACAATGAGCAGTTCTTC. Its translation: CASSYLAGAASYNEQFF.

The chain carries TRBV4-3 and TRBJ2-7, with TRBD1 as a possible D gene (6 bases). CDR1 is LGHNA, CDR2 YSLEER, per germline. The germline V and J ends were trimmed by 1 base and 6 bases, with 19 bases remaining between them. The length of the CDR3 is 16 residues. The CDR3 coding sequence is TGCGCCAGCAGCCAAGGTACGACAGGAACGGGGCTCGAGCAGTACTTC. This encodes CASSQGTTGTGLEQYF.

Judged by abundance, this clone is medium-sized. The V gene is TRBV20-1, the J gene TRBJ2-7; no firm D call. The CDR3 covers 13 residues. The V and J ends lost 8 bases and 6 bases respectively, with 20 bases between them. In germline, CDR1 is DFQATT, CDR2 SNEGSKA (reference sequence). The CDR3 protein is CSHYVPLEPEQYF. The CDR3, as DNA: TGCAGTCACTATGTCCCCCTAGAGCCCGAGCAGTACTTC.

Remarks on this clone: This CDR3 is missing its conserved last phenylalanine or tryptophan, likely due to a read error. The chain joins TRBV4-3 to TRBJ1-1, with unresolved D. The CDR3 runs to 16 residues. Trimming took off 0 bases at V and 1 base at J, with 12 bases between the two ends. Per the germline V gene, CDR1 is LGHNA and CDR2 is YSLEER. As DNA, the CDR3 is TGCGCCAGCAGCCAAGAGGTCCAGTTTCGGAACACTGAAGCTTTCCTT. Residues: CASSQEVQFRNTEAFL.

This clone occurred a few times. CDR3 coding DNA: TGTGCCAGCCACCGTGCGGGGGTATTCCCTGAAGCTTTCTTT. It translates to CASHRAGVFPEAFF. This chain uses TRBV6-2 or TRBV6-3 with TRBJ1-1; D perhaps matches TRBD1 (5 bases). Trimming took off 8 bases at V and 6 bases at J, with 19 bases between the two ends. Germline loops: CDR1 MNHEY, CDR2 SVGEGT. This CDR3 is 14 amino acids long.